A selection of T cell receptor beta chains follows, all from one sample in a study of shared clonotypes between healthy human individuals. TCRdb keeps only in-frame clones here, not all; method: immunoSEQ multiplex PCR. The sample has around 1.1 million clones, around three quarters seen once. The source material was memory CD4+ T cells from PBMCs. Receptors were obtained from a man younger than 35 in good health. Some clones in this sample may be carry-over from other donors' samples. Both conserved end residues are trimmed from each CDR3.

V: TRBV29-1; J: TRBJ2-5; CDR3: SAGLGTGGETQY
V: TRBV18; J: TRBJ2-6; CDR3: ASSASSGIRSSGANVLT
V: TRBV4-3; J: TRBJ2-3; CDR3: ASSQVWGSDTQY
V: TRBV5-1; J: TRBJ1-4; CDR3: ASSLAWVYRKDRAPATNEKLF
V: TRBV5-1; J: TRBJ1-3; CDR3: ASSPRQGPSSGNTIY
V: TRBV2; J: TRBJ1-1; CDR3: ASKEDNTEAF
V: TRBV19; J: TRBJ1-1; CDR3: ASRQRGARTEAF
V: TRBV6-1; J: TRBJ1-2; CDR3: ASSEYPDRYGYT
V: TRBV27; J: TRBJ1-5; CDR3: ASSPWGDNQPQH
V: TRBV7-8; J: TRBJ1-5; CDR3: ASSPLDLLLSNQPQH